This T cell receptor beta chain derives from a study of circulating tumor DNA in untreated peripheral T-cell lymphoma (dated by TCRdb to the early 2020s). For this clone: No antigen is known for it. Base qualities were left out, and no much larger clone turns up one base away.

Looking up the germline V gene yields CDR1 KGHSH and CDR2 LQKENI. The CDR3 holds 16 amino acids from the cysteine to the phenylalanine. Only the CDR3 portion is preserved as DNA: 48 bases, with reading frame beginning at the first base. Cut back by 0 bases and 8 bases, the V and J ends lie 19 bases apart. The protocol used for the library was the immunoSEQ multiplex PCR assay. TCRdb holds this immuneACCESS table with in-frame rearrangements only. Some clones are missing; in checked studies, unresolved V genes explain under half, and the rest has no known cause. The sample table shows 850 to 1,200 clones, and around 80% are seen once. The top ten constitute over 4.5% of the sample. Overall results and qualifications from the work: Tumor-specific clonotypes turned up in roughly 73% of patients, identified from about 84% of baseline tissues and from about 70% of baseline serum samples.

To find tumor-specific TCR clonotypes, researchers sequenced baseline tumor tissue that had been collected prior to treatment. The study used next-generation sequencing of T-cell receptor sequences to monitor peripheral T-cell lymphoma patients receiving frontline treatment on a trial. The source of this sequence is a human donor with peripheral T-cell lymphoma. Sequencing was performed on tumor tissue. The sequence is built from TRBV18 and TRBJ1-2, with the D gene not confidently named. The sequence in DNA is TGTGCCAGCTCACCACCGGGTGGGCCAGCCTTTACGGGCTACACCTTC. Its protein reads: CASSPPGGPAFTGYTF.